Following are 3 T cell receptor beta chains from one sample sequenced in a study of T cell repertoires in cytomegalovirus infection. MiXCR, applied by TCRdb to the reads, yields one record per CDR3 protein. In the table there are about 400,000 distinct CDR3 sequences, 15% to 20% of which are singletons. The specimen was PBMCs. These TCRs come from a human donor in good health (CMV status not recorded). Some clones in this sample may be carry-over from other donors' samples.

The V gene is TRBV7-2, the J gene TRBJ2-5, with TRBD1 matching 9 bases. Losses at the gene ends were 3 bases for V and 1 base for J; bases not matched to a gene: 6. This CDR3 contains 16 residues. Germline-derived CDR1 and CDR2 are SGHTA and FQGNSA. In DNA, the CDR3 is TGTGCCAGCAGCTTGGGGACAGGGACGGGCCAAGAGACCCAGTACTTC. Amino acid sequence: CASSLGTGTGQETQYF. Combining the CDR3 with reference TRBV7-2 and TRBJ2-5 gives the whole variable domain GAGVSQSPSNKVTEKGKDVELRCDPISGHTALYWYRQSLGQGLEFLIYFQGNSAPDKSGLPSDRFSAERTGGSVSTLTIQRTQQEDSAVYLCASSLGTGTGQETQYFGPGTRLLVL.

This clonotype was seen more than once but under ten times. The rearrangement joins TRBV2 to TRBJ2-3; TRBD2 aligns across 8 bases. Germline V lookup: CDR1 SNHLY, CDR2 FYNNEI. The CDR3 is 13 amino acids. J lost 3 bases, V lost 6 bases, and 2 bases had no gene match. The CDR3 loop is CASRSGGTDTQYF. The CDR3 DNA reads TGTGCCAGCAGGTCGGGGGGGACAGATACGCAGTATTTT.

The chain joins TRBV11-2 to TRBJ1-2; a possible D gene is TRBD1 (6 bases). The germline V and J ends were trimmed by 4 bases and 11 bases, with 23 bases remaining between them. The CDR3 sequence is 15 residues long. CDR1 and CDR2 (germline): SGHAT, FQNNGV. CDR3 sequence (DNA): TGTGCCAGCAGCTCCAGAAGCAGCGCCGAAGGGGGATACACCTTC. Translating it yields CASSSRSSAEGGYTF.